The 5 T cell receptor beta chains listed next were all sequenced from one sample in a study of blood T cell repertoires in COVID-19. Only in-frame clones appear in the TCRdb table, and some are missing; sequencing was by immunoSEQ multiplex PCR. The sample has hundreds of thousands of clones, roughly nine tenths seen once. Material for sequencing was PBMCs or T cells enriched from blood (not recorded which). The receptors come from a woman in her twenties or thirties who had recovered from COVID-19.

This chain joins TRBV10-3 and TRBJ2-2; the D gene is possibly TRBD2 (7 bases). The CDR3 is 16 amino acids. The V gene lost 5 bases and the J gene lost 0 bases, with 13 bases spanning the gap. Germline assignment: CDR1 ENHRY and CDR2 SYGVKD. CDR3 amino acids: CAISRGAQSNTGELFF. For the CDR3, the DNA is TGTGCCATCAGTCGGGGGGCCCAGTCGAACACCGGGGAGCTGTTTTTT.

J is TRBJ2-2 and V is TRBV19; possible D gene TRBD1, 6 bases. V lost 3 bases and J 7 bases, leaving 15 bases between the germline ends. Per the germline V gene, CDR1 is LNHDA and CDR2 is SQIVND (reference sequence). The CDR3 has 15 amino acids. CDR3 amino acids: CASSMGTGIGGELFF. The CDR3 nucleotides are TGTGCCAGTAGTATGGGAACAGGGATCGGCGGGGAGCTGTTTTTT.

DNA of the CDR3: TGTGCCAGCACTTCCCCTCTCATCCGCGGTAAAGTAGCCAAATACAATGAGCAGTTCTTC. Amino acid sequence: CASTSPLIRGKVAKYNEQFF. V gene TRBV28 combines with J gene TRBJ2-1; D not certain. Trimming shortened V by 7 bases and J by 4 bases, and 32 bases separated the two germline ends. CDR3 length: 20 residues. CDR1 and CDR2 from the germline V gene are MDHEN and SYDVKM.

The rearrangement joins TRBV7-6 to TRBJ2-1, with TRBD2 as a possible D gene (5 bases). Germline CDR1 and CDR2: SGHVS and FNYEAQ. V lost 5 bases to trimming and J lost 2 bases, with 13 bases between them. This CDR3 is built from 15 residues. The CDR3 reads CASSAMTGTYNEQFF. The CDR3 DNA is TGTGCCAGCAGCGCAATGACCGGGACCTACAATGAGCAGTTCTTC.

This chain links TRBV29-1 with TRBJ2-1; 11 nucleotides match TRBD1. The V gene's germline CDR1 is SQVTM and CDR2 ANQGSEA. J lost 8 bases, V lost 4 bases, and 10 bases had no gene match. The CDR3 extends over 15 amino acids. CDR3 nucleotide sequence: TGCAGCGTTGGCCGGGACAGGGGGAGGTTGTATGAGCAGTTCTTC. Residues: CSVGRDRGRLYEQFF.